Below, 16 T cell receptor beta chains from the same sample are listed, as sequenced in a study of T cell responses to AZD1222 COVID-19 vaccine. The assay was immunoSEQ multiplex PCR, and TCRdb's table has in-frame clones only and misses some. The sample lists tens of thousands of clones; more than 70% were seen once. The sequencing used peripheral blood, collected on day 0 of AZD1222 vaccination. The source of these receptors is an adult in good health.

V is TRBV19 and J is TRBJ2-1; no definite D call. Germline CDR1 reads LNHDA; CDR2 reads SQIVND (reference sequence). This CDR3 is built from 14 residues. Deletions cut 6 bases from V and 5 bases from J, with 14 bases between. The CDR3 DNA reads as TGTGCCAGTAGGATGGGTCGGATCCACAATGAGCAGTTCTTC. Encoded protein: CASRMGRIHNEQFF.

This clone appeared a single time. The chain employs TRBV13 and TRBJ2-7; D is unclear. The CDR3 spans 13 residues. Germline values: CDR1 PRHDT, CDR2 FYEKMQ (reference sequence). V gave up 4 bases and J gave up 1 base, with 8 bases separating them. CDR3 in amino acids: CASSYRASYEQYF. CDR3 nucleotide sequence: TGTGCCAGCAGCTACCGGGCGTCCTACGAGCAGTACTTC. Full variable domain (remainder filled in from reference TRBV13 and TRBJ2-7): AAGVIQSPRHLIKEKRETATLKCYPIPRHDTVYWYQQGPGQDPQFLISFYEKMQSDKGSIPDRFSAQQFSDYHSELNMSSLELGDSALYFCASSYRASYEQYFGPGTRLTVT.

The chain recombines TRBV18 with TRBJ2-2; D is possibly TRBD1 or TRBD2 (5 bases each). This CDR3 contains 15 residues. Per germline, CDR1 KGHSH and CDR2 LQKENI. Trimming cost V 5 bases and J 4 bases, with 14 bases left between them. The CDR3 DNA reads TGTGCCAGCTCATCGGGACCCCCAAGCACCGGGGAGCTGTTTTTT. It is translated as CASSSGPPSTGELFF.

This chain uses TRBV2 with TRBJ1-6; 7 bases align to TRBD1. The trim removed 6 bases at V and 7 bases at J, leaving 9 bases unmatched. CDR1 is SNHLY and CDR2 is FYNNEI in the germline V gene. The CDR3 totals 15 residues. CDR3 in DNA: TGTGCCAGCAGGAAAACCGGGACAGAGAATTCACCCCTCCACTTT. Translation: CASRKTGTENSPLHF.

CDR3 sequence: CASSEENTGNQPQHF. In DNA form, the CDR3 reads TGTGCCAGCAGTGAGGAAAACACGGGCAATCAGCCCCAGCATTTT. V is TRBV2 and J is TRBJ1-5; no reliable D call. V lost 3 bases and J 2 bases, leaving 11 bases between the germline ends. The CDR3 totals 15 residues. Germline loops: CDR1 SNHLY, CDR2 FYNNEI.

This clone was recorded once. V gene TRBV7-3 combines with J gene TRBJ2-3, with D possibly being TRBD1 or TRBD2 (5 bases each). The CDR3 is 14 amino acids. The germline V gene encodes CDR1 SGHTA and CDR2 FQGTGA. Between the trimmed V and J ends, which lost 2 bases and 4 bases, there was a span of 10 bases. Here the CDR3 DNA reads TGTGCCAGCAGCTTAGTGGGGGACGCAGATACGCAGTATTTT. It translates to CASSLVGDADTQYF.

The chain employs TRBV12-2 and TRBJ2-6; the table's TRBD2 call for D was not verified on the DNA. TRBV12-2 represents a pseudogene. The CDR3 consists of 19 residues. The CDR3 protein is CASRSGRDRRLSGANVLTF. The CDR3 bases are TGTGCAAGTCGCTCCGGGCGGGATCGGAGGCTCTCTGGGGCCAACGTCCTGACTTTC.

The genes are TRBV18 and TRBJ1-1; D not certain. Trimming cost V 5 bases and J 4 bases, with 11 bases left between them. CDR1 KGHSH and CDR2 LQKENI come from the germline V gene. The CDR3 runs to 13 residues. CDR3 DNA sequence: TGTGCCAGCTCAAAATCCACGGGCACTGAAGCTTTCTTT. Its translation is CASSKSTGTEAFF.

The CDR3 DNA follows: TGTGCCAGCAGTTTAGCGGACGGGGACATTCAGTACTTC. This codes for CASSLADGDIQYF. The chain couples TRBV12-3 or TRBV12-4 to TRBJ2-4; the D gene is possibly TRBD2 (5 bases). Trimming stripped 0 bases from V and 8 bases from J, with 8 bases between. The CDR3 has 13 amino acids.

This rearrangement joins TRBV3-1 (or the pseudogene TRBV3-2) to TRBJ1-1; no clear D. The germline gives CDR1 LGHDT, CDR2 YNNKEL (reference sequence). This CDR3 contains 13 residues. V lost 3 bases and J 0 bases, leaving 5 bases between the germline ends. The CDR3 bases are TGTGCCAGCAGCCACGGACTGAACACTGAAGCTTTCTTT. Its protein product is CASSHGLNTEAFF.

The chain links TRBV11-2 to TRBJ2-3, with D hard to call. Germline CDR1 is SGHAT and CDR2 is FQNNGV. This CDR3 region has 11 residues. V gave up 3 bases and J gave up 6 bases, with 4 bases separating them. The CDR3 DNA is TGTGCCAGCAGCTTCCTGGATACGCAGTATTTT. It specifies CASSFLDTQYF.

The chain employs TRBV5-1 and TRBJ2-5, with TRBD1 matching over 8 bases. In germline, CDR1 is SGHRS, CDR2 YFSETQ. This CDR3 is 14 amino acids long. After removal of 4 bases from V and 5 bases from J, the junction contained 7 bases not matched to a gene. The CDR3 coding sequence is TGCGCCAGCAGCGCAACAGGGGGTGCGGAGACCCAGTACTTC. It codes for CASSATGGAETQYF.

The chain links TRBV6-4 to TRBJ1-1; D not certain. Trimming took 4 bases from V and 2 from J, leaving 8 bases between them. The CDR3 runs 13 residues. Germline lookup yields CDR1 MRHNA and CDR2 SNTAGT. The CDR3 is CASSVRDNTEAFF. The CDR3 DNA reads TGTGCCAGCAGTGTCCGGGATAACACTGAAGCTTTCTTT.

The rearrangement links TRBV3-1 (or the pseudogene TRBV3-2) to TRBJ2-3, with D possibly matching TRBD2 (5 bases). Between the trimmed V and J ends, which lost 0 bases and 5 bases, there was a span of 6 bases. The CDR3 loop spans 13 amino acids. CDR1 is LGHDT and CDR2 is YNNKEL in the germline V gene (reference sequence). The CDR3 nucleotides read TGTGCCAGCAGCCAAGATGAGGGAGATACGCAGTATTTT. Its translation is CASSQDEGDTQYF.

The chain combines TRBV28 with TRBJ1-1; a weak D match, TRBD1 (5 bases). Germline values: CDR1 MDHEN, CDR2 SYDVKM. This CDR3 has 14 amino acids. V was trimmed by 6 bases and J by 8 bases, leaving 19 bases between them. The CDR3 sequence is CASSYPGTGDEAFF. CDR3 nucleotide sequence: TGTGCCAGCAGCTACCCCGGGACCGGGGACGAAGCTTTCTTT. Full variable domain (outside the CDR3, taken from reference TRBV28 and TRBJ1-1): DVKVTQSSRYLVKRTGEKVFLECVQDMDHENMFWYRQDPGLGLRLIYFSYDVKMKEKGDIPEGYSVSREKKERFSLILESASTNQTSMYLCASSYPGTGDEAFFGQGTRLTVV.

V and J are TRBV29-1 and TRBJ1-2; D gene unclear. V gave up 5 bases and J gave up 8 bases, with 12 bases separating them. Germline-derived CDR1 and CDR2 are SQVTM and ANQGSEA. The CDR3 is made up of 11 amino acids. CDR3 sequence (DNA): TGCAGCGTTTGGGCCTCCAACGGCTACACCTTC. Protein sequence: CSVWASNGYTF.